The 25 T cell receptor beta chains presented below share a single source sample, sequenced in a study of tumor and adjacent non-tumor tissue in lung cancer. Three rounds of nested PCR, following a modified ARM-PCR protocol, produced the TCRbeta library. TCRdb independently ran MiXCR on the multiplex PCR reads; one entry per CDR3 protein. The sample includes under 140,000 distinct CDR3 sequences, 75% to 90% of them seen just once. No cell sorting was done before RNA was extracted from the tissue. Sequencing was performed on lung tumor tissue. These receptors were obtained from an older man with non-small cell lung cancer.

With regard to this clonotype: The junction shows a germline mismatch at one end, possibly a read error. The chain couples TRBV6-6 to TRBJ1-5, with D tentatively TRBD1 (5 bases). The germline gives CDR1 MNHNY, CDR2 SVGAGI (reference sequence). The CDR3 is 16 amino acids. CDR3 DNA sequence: TGTCCCAGCAGTCCCGGAGGGGTTAAAAACAATCAGCCCCAGCATTTT. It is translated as CPSSPGGVKNNQPQHF.

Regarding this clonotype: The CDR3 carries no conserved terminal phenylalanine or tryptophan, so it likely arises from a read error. CDR3 amino acids: CASSIMGTVVAGELFS. In DNA form, the CDR3 reads TGTGCCAGCAGCATAATGGGCACAGTAGTTGCCGGGGAGCTGTTTTCT. The chain combines TRBV11-2 with TRBJ2-2; D gene uncertain. Germline V gene data show CDR1 as SGHAT and CDR2 as FQNNGV. The germline V and J ends were trimmed by 5 bases and 6 bases, with 19 bases remaining between them. The CDR3 length is 16 residues.

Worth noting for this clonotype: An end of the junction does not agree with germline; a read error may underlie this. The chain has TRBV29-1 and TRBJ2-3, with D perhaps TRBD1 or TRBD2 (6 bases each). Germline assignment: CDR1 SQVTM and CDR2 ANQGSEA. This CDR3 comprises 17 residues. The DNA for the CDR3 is TGCAGCTTACTCCCATATGTGCCAAGGGGGGACACAGATATGCAGTATTTT. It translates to CSLLPYVPRGDTDMQYF.

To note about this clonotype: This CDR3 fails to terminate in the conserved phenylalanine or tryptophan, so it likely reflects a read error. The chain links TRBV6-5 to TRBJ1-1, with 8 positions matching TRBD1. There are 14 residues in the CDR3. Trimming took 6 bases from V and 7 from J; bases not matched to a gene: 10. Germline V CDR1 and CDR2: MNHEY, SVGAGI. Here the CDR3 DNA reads TGTGCCAGCAGCTGGACAGGGTTGAACGTTGAAGCTTTCCTT. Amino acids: CASSWTGLNVEAFL.

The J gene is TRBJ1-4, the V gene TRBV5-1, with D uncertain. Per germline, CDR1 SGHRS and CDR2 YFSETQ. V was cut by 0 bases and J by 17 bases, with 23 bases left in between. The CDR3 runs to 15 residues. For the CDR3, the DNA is TGCGCCAGCAGCTTGGAGGCGCGCCGTAATGAAAGACTTTTTTTT. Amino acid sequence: CASSLEARRNERLFF.

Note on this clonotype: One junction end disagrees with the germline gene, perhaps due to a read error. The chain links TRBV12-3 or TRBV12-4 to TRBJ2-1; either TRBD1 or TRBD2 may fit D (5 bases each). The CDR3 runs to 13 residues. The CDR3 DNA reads TGTGCCAGCAGTTTAGTTCCTGGGACCCAGCAGTTCTTT. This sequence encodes CASSLVPGTQQFF.

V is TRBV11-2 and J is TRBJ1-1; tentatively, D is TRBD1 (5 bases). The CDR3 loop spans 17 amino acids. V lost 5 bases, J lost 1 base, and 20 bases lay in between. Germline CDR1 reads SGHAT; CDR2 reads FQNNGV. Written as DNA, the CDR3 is TGTGCCAGCAGCCTACGGGGGGGGGATAAGTGGAACACTGAAGCTTTCTTT. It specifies CASSLRGGDKWNTEAFF.

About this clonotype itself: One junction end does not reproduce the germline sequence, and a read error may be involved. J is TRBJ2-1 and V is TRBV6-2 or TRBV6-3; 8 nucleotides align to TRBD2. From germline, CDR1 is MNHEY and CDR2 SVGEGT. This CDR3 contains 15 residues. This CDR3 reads CASTTGLGNTNEQFF. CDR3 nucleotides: TGTGCCAGCACTACGGGACTAGGCAATACCAATGAGCAATTCTTC.

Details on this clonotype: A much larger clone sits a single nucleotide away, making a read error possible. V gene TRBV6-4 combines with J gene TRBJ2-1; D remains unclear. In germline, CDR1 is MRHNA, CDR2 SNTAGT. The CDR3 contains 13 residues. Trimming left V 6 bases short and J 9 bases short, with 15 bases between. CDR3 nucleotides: TGTGCCAGCAGCCCTAACAACCGCGGTGAGCAGTTCTTC. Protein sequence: CASSPNNRGEQFF.

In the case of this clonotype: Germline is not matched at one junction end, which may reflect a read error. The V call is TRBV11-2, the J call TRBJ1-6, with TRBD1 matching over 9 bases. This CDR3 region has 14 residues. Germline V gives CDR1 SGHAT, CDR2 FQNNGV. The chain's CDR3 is CASSQTGGYSPFHF. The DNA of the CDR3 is TGCGCCAGCAGTCAGACAGGGGGGTATTCACCTTTCCACTTT.

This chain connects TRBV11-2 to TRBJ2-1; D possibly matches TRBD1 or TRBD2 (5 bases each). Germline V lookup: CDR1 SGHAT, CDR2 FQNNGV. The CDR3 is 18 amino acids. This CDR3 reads CDSSLERLGRTSYNEQFF. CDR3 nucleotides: TGTGATAGCAGCTTAGAACGTCTGGGGCGGACTTCATACAATGAGCAGTTCTTC.

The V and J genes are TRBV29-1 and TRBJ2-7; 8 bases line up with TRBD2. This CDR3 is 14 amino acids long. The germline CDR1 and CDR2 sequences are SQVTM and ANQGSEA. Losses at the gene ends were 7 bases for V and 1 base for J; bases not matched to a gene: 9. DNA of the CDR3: TGCAGCGGAGGGACTAGTGGCCCATCCTACGAGCAGTACTTC. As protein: CSGGTSGPSYEQYF.

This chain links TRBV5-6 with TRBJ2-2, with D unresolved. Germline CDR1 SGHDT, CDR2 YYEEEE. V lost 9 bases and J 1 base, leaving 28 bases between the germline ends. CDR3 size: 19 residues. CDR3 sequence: CANSLWAPQWFQNTGELFF. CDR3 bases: TGTGCCAACAGTTTGTGGGCCCCACAGTGGTTCCAGAACACCGGGGAGCTGTTTTTT. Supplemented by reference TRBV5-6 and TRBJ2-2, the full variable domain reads DAGVTQSPTHLIKTRGQQVTLRCSPKSGHDTVSWYQQALGQGPQFIFQYYEEEERQRGNFPDRFSGHQFPNYSSELNVNALLLGDSALYLCANSLWAPQWFQNTGELFFGEGSRLTVL.

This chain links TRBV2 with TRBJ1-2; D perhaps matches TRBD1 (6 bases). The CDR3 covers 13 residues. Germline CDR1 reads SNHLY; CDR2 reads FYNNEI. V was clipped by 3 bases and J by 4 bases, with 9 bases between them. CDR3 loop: CASSDQGSYGYTF. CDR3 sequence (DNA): TGTGCCAGCAGTGATCAGGGGAGCTATGGCTACACCTTC. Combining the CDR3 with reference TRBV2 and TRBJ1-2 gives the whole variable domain EPEVTQTPSHQVTQMGQEVILRCVPISNHLYFYWYRQILGQKVEFLVSFYNNEISEKSEIFDDQFSVERPDGSNFTLKIRSTKLEDSAMYFCASSDQGSYGYTFGSGTRLTVV.

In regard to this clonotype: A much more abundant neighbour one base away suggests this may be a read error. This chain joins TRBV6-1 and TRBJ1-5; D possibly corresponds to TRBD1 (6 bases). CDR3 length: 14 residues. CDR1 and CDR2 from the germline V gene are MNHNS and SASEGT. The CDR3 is CDSHDGGLNQPQHF. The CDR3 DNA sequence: TGTGACAGTCACGACGGGGGGCTTAATCAGCCCCAGCATTTT.

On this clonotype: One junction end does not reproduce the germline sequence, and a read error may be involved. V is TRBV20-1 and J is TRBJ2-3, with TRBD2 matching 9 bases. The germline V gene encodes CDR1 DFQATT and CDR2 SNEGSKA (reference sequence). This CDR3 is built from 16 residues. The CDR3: CSTRNRLAENTDTQYF. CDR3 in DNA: TGCAGTACTAGAAACCGACTAGCGGAAAACACAGATACGCAGTATTTT.

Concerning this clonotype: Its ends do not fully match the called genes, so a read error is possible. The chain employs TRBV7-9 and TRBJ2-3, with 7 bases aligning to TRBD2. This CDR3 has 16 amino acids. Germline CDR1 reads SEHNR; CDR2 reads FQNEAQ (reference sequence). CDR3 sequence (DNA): TGTGCCAGCATCATTGGACTAACGGGGGGTGCAGATACCCAGTATTTT. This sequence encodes CASIIGLTGGADTQYF.

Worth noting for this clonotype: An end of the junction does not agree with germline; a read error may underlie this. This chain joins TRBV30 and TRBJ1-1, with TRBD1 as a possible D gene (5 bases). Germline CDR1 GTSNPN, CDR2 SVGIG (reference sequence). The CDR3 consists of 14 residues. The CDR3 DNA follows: TGTGCCTGGAGTGGAGGGACGGAGAACGCTGAAGCTTTCTTT. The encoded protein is CAWSGGTENAEAFF.

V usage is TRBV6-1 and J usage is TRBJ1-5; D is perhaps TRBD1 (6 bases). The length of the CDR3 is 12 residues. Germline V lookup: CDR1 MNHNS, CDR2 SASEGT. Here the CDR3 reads CACCTGNQPQHF. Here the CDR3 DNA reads TGTGCTTGTTGTACAGGGAATCAGCCCCAGCATTTT.

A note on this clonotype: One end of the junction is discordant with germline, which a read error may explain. CDR3 residues: CVSSFGGVRSEAFF. CDR3 in DNA: TGTGTCAGCAGCTTCGGCGGGGTCCGGAGTGAAGCTTTCTTT. The chain carries TRBV11-2 and TRBJ1-1; D gene unclear. In germline, CDR1 is SGHAT, CDR2 FQNNGV. The CDR3 covers 14 residues.

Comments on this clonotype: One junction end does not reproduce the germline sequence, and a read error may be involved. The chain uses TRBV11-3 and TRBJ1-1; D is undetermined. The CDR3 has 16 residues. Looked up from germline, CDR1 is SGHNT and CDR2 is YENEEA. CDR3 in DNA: TGTGCCGGCAGCTTCCGGGTCAGAACCCTGAACACTGAAACTTTCTTT. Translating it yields CAGSFRVRTLNTETFF.

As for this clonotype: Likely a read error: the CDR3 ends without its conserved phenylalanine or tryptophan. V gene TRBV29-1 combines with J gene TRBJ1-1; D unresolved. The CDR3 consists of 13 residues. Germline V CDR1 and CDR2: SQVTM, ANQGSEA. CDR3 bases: TGCAGTGTTGGCGGGGAAGAGTACACTGAAGCTTTCTTA. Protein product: CSVGGEEYTEAFL.

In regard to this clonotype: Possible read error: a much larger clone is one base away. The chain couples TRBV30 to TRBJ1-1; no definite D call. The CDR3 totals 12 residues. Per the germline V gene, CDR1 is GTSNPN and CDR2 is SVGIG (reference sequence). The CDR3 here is CAWSLMNTEALF. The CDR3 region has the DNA TGTGCCTGGAGTCTAATGAACACTGAAGCTCTCTTT.

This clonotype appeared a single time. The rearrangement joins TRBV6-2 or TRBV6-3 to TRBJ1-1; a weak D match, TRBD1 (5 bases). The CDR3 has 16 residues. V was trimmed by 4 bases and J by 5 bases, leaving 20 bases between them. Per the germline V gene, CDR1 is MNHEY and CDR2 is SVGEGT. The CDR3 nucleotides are TGTGCCAGCAGTTCATCGACTGGTATAAGGGGAACTGAAGCTTTCTTT. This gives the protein CASSSSTGIRGTEAFF.

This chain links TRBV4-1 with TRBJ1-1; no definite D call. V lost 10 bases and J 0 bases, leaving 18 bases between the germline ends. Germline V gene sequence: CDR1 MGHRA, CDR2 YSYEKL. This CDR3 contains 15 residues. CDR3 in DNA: TGCGCCATCAGTCAGGATCTTATTGTGAACACTGAAGCTTTCTTT. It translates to CAISQDLIVNTEAFF.